This TCR beta chain was recovered during a study of T-cell memory formation after mild COVID-19. Looking at the study overall: TCR clusters mostly belonged to single donors. Findings and limits, study-wide: Contracting CD4+ clones were located mainly in CM and EM, and CD8+ clones in EMRA.

A word on this clonotype: The antigen is not known.

Trimming shortened V by 0 bases and J by 10 bases, and 7 bases separated the two germline ends. The CDR3 has 12 amino acids. CDR1 is SEHNR and CDR2 is FQNEAQ in the germline V gene (reference sequence). TCR alpha and TCR beta cDNA libraries carrying sample barcodes and UMIs were produced by 5'RACE using constant-segment primers. Each CDR3 protein gets one entry after TCRdb re-called the 5' RACE reads with MiXCR. The sample includes around 500,000 distinct CDR3 sequences, 18% of them seen just once. This receptor was obtained from an adult woman who had mild COVID-19 (a few samples of this study predate the infection). Cell type and time point are not known. The J gene is TRBJ2-1, the V gene TRBV7-9; no definite D call. Sequences were obtained from PBMCs or a T cell subset sorted from them (not recorded which). CDR3 sequence (DNA): TGTGCCAGCAGCTTAGCGATCGGAGAGCAGTTCTTC. This encodes CASSLAIGEQFF.